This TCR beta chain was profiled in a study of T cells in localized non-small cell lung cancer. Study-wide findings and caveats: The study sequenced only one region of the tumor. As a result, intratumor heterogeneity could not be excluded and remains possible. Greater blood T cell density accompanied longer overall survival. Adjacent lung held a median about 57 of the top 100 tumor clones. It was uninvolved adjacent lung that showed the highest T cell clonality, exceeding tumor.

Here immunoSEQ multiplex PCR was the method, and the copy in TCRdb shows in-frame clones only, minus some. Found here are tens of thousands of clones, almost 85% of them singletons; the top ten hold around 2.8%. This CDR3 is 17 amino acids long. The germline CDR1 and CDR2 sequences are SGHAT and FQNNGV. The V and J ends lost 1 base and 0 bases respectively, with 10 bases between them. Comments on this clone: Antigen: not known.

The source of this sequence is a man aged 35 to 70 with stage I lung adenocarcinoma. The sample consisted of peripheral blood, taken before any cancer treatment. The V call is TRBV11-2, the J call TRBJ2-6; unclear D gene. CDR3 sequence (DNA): TGTGCCAGCAGCTTAGCCGGACGCTACTCTGGGGCCAACGTCCTGACTTTC. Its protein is CASSLAGRYSGANVLTF.